These 8 T cell receptor beta chains were sequenced from one sample in a study of prognosis after radiotherapy for stage I lung cancer. Genomic DNA was subjected to two-round multiplex PCR for amplification of TCR beta CDR3. Individual primers that were specific to each TRBV and TRBJ gene served in first-round PCR. TCRdb redid the calling of the multiplex PCR reads with MiXCR, one entry per CDR3 protein. The profile covers 45,000 to 70,000 distinct CDR3 sequences, with about 30% appearing a single time and 6.5% to 8.5% taken by the ten largest. Material: PBMCs, obtained before or after stereotactic body radiation therapy (not recorded which). These receptors were taken from a donor aged 50 or older with non-small cell lung cancer.

The rearrangement links TRBV30 to TRBJ1-1; D unresolved. Per the germline V gene, CDR1 is GTSNPN and CDR2 is SVGIG (reference sequence). The CDR3 runs to 13 residues. V was pared by 2 bases and J by 2 bases, with 9 bases between. The CDR3 here is CAWSRGPNTEAFF. Written as DNA, the CDR3 is TGTGCCTGGAGTCGCGGACCAAACACTGAAGCTTTCTTT. Full variable domain (outside the CDR3, taken from reference TRBV30 and TRBJ1-1): SQTIHQWPATLVQPVGSPLSLECTVEGTSNPNLYWYRQAAGRGLQLLFYSVGIGQISSEVPQNLSASRPQDRQFILSSKKLLLSDSGFYLCAWSRGPNTEAFFGQGTRLTVV.

Many counts were recorded for this clonotype. The chain combines TRBV2 with TRBJ2-1, with TRBD1 matching over 11 bases. Germline assignment: CDR1 SNHLY and CDR2 FYNNEI. The ends lost 7 bases at V and 7 bases at J; junction bases unmatched: 9. This CDR3 has 15 residues. The CDR3 is CASTSEGQGGNEQFF. In DNA form, the CDR3 reads TGTGCCAGCACCTCCGAGGGACAGGGGGGGAATGAGCAGTTCTTC.

This clonotype was recorded many times. The rearrangement joins TRBV20-1 to TRBJ2-7, with D possibly matching TRBD1 (5 bases). The CDR3 has 14 amino acids. Germline V gene lookup returns CDR1 DFQATT and CDR2 SNEGSKA (reference sequence). Trimming pared 2 bases from V and 5 bases from J, leaving 16 bases between. CDR3: CSARKSGSMDEQYF. CDR3 in DNA: TGCAGTGCTAGAAAGTCAGGGTCGATGGACGAGCAGTACTTC.

In this sample, this clonotype turned up many times. This chain connects TRBV7-9 to TRBJ1-1, with 9 bases that match TRBD1. The CDR3 has 14 amino acids. J gave up 3 bases and V 4 bases, and 3 bases lay outside the gene matches. CDR1 is SEHNR, CDR2 FQNEAQ, per germline (reference sequence). The CDR3 sequence: CASSSDRGHTEAFF. CDR3 DNA sequence: TGTGCCAGCAGCTCGGACAGGGGTCACACTGAAGCTTTCTTT.

This clonotype came up many times. The chain couples TRBV6-2 or TRBV6-3 to TRBJ1-5; 12 positions match TRBD1. The germline gives CDR1 MNHEY, CDR2 SVGEGT. The CDR3 runs 20 residues. The J segment lost 4 bases and the V segment lost 5 bases, leaving 18 bases of the junction unmatched. The CDR3 loop is CASSVLPRGTGGRGNQPQHF. CDR3 nucleotides: TGTGCCAGCAGTGTCTTACCCCGCGGGACAGGGGGCAGAGGGAATCAGCCCCAGCATTTT.

This clonotype showed up many times. The rearrangement links TRBV30 to TRBJ2-2; D is perhaps TRBD1 (6 bases). The CDR3 spans 15 residues. CDR1 is GTSNPN and CDR2 is SVGIG in the germline V gene (reference sequence). Trimming pared 1 base from V and 1 base from J, leaving 10 bases between. The CDR3 nucleotides are TGTGCCTGGAGTGCCCGGACAGTGAACACCGGGGAGCTGTTTTTT. This encodes CAWSARTVNTGELFF.

This clonotype has a count of ten or more. V usage is TRBV7-8 and J usage is TRBJ1-4, with D perhaps TRBD1 (6 bases). Germline CDR1 is SGHVS and CDR2 is FQNEAQ. Trimming removed 5 bases at V and 3 bases at J, with 16 bases between. The CDR3 has 16 residues. CDR3 nucleotide sequence: TGTGCCAGCAGCGCGAGGGACAAGAGGTCTAATGAAAAACTGTTTTTT. It specifies CASSARDKRSNEKLFF.

This clonotype has at least ten counts. This chain joins TRBV6-2 or TRBV6-3 and TRBJ1-5; 9 bases agree with TRBD1. The CDR3 runs 16 residues. CDR1 MNHEY and CDR2 SVGEGT come from the germline V gene. V lost 4 bases to trimming and J lost 9 bases; unmatched junction nucleotides: 13. The CDR3 nucleotides read TGTGCCAGCAGTTCTCCGGGACAGGGAGGTGTGGGGCCCCAGCATTTT. Protein sequence: CASSSPGQGGVGPQHF.